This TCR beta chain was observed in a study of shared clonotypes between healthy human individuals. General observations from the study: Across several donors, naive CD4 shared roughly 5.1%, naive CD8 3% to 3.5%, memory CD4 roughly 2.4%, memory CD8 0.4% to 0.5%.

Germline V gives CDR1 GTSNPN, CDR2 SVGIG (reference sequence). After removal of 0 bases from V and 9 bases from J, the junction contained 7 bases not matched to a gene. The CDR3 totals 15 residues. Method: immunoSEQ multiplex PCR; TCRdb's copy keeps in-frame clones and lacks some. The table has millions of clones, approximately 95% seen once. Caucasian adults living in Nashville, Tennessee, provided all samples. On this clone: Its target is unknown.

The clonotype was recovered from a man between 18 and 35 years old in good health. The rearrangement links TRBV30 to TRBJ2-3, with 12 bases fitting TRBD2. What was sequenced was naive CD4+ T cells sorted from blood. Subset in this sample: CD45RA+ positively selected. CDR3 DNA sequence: TGTGCCTGGAGTGTAATGGCTAGCGGGGGGGGAACGCAGTATTTT. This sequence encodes CAWSVMASGGGTQYF.